The 31 T cell receptor beta chains listed next were all sequenced from one sample in a study of T cell responses to AZD1222 COVID-19 vaccine. Libraries were prepared by immunoSEQ multiplex PCR; TCRdb keeps only in-frame clonotypes and omits some of them. The sample includes 34,000 or so clones, roughly nine tenths of them seen just once. Material: peripheral blood, obtained on day 0 of AZD1222 vaccination. All receptors come from an adult in good health.

The rearrangement links TRBV27 to TRBJ2-1; 12 bases fit TRBD2. V dropped 8 bases and J dropped 2; count of bases not matched to a gene: 10. CDR3 length: 17 amino acids. CDR1 is MNHEY and CDR2 is SMNVEV in the germline V gene (reference sequence). In nucleotides, the CDR3 is TGTGCCAGCTCAGGGACTAGCGGGTTCAACCCCTACAATGAGCAGTTCTTC. Translation gives CASSGTSGFNPYNEQFF.

The chain couples TRBV5-6 to TRBJ2-4; 9 positions match TRBD1. This CDR3 region has 13 residues. Losses at the gene ends were 0 bases for V and 14 bases for J; bases not matched to a gene: 6. In germline, CDR1 is SGHDT, CDR2 YYEEEE. The CDR3 DNA is TGTGCCAGCAGCTTGGACCGGACAGGGGATGAGTACTTC. Translating gives CASSLDRTGDEYF.

The V call is TRBV3-1 (or the pseudogene TRBV3-2), the J call TRBJ2-6, with D hard to call. Trimming removed 0 bases from V and 0 bases from J, with 3 bases in between. Germline values: CDR1 LGHDT, CDR2 YNNKEL (reference sequence). The CDR3 runs 15 residues. The CDR3 protein is CASSQDVSGANVLTF. The CDR3 DNA reads as TGTGCCAGCAGCCAAGATGTCTCTGGGGCCAACGTCCTGACTTTC.

The V and J genes are TRBV19 and TRBJ2-7, with TRBD2 as a possible D gene (5 bases). CDR3 length: 14 residues. Between the trimmed V and J ends, which lost 2 bases and 2 bases, there was a span of 10 bases. Germline V gene data show CDR1 as LNHDA and CDR2 as SQIVND (reference sequence). This chain's CDR3 is CASSIQGGPYEQYF. The CDR3 DNA reads as TGTGCCAGTAGTATACAAGGAGGACCCTACGAGCAGTACTTC.

The chain recombines TRBV5-1 with TRBJ2-7, with 11 bases lining up with TRBD1. V was clipped by 0 bases and J by 4 bases; unmatched bases: 6. This CDR3 spans 16 amino acids. Germline V lookup: CDR1 SGHRS, CDR2 YFSETQ. The CDR3 region is CASSLVRTGGAYEQYF. The CDR3 bases are TGCGCCAGCAGCTTGGTCCGGACAGGGGGCGCGTACGAGCAGTACTTC.

The J gene is TRBJ2-7, the V gene TRBV7-6, with 10 bases aligning to TRBD1. The CDR3 extends over 15 amino acids. The germline CDR1 and CDR2 sequences are SGHVS and FNYEAQ. The junction had 11 bases not matched to a gene; V was cut back by 5 bases and J by 7 bases. DNA for the CDR3: TGTGCCAGCAGCCCACGACCGGGACAGGGGACAGAGCAGTACTTC. Its translation: CASSPRPGQGTEQYF.

This clone was seen more than once but under ten times. The rearrangement uses TRBV3-1 (or the pseudogene TRBV3-2) and TRBJ1-2, with D tentatively TRBD1 (6 bases). The CDR3 contains 14 residues. Trimming left V 0 bases short and J 4 bases short, with 9 bases between. Germline CDR1 is LGHDT and CDR2 is YNNKEL (reference sequence). CDR3 in amino acids: CASSQEGGSYGYTF. The DNA for the CDR3 is TGTGCCAGCAGCCAAGAAGGGGGTTCCTATGGCTACACCTTC.

V is TRBV7-9 and J is TRBJ1-4; 10 nucleotides line up with TRBD1. The junction had 4 bases not matched to a gene; V was cut back by 2 bases and J by 4 bases. This CDR3 spans 16 amino acids. In germline, CDR1 is SEHNR, CDR2 FQNEAQ (reference sequence). The CDR3 bases are TGTGCCAGCAGCTTACTAGGACAGGGGGTTAATGAAAAACTGTTTTTT. This encodes CASSLLGQGVNEKLFF.

This clone was counted once. This chain's CDR3 is CASSEPGPATAFF. The DNA for the CDR3 is TGTGCCAGCAGTGAGCCGGGACCGGCGACGGCTTTCTTT. This sequence joins TRBV2 and TRBJ1-1; perhaps TRBD1 as D (5 bases). Per germline, CDR1 SNHLY and CDR2 FYNNEI. V lost 3 bases and J 11 bases, leaving 16 bases between the germline ends. This CDR3 contains 13 residues.

The V gene is TRBV3-1 (or the pseudogene TRBV3-2), the J gene TRBJ2-2; 8 bases align to TRBD1. CDR3 length: 12 amino acids. With 3 bases clipped from V and 12 bases from J, the junction kept 3 bases outside the gene matches. From germline, CDR1 is LGHDT and CDR2 YNNKEL (reference sequence). The CDR3 protein is CASSQDRVKLFF. The CDR3 DNA sequence: TGTGCCAGCAGCCAGGACAGGGTCAAGCTGTTTTTT.

The CDR3 DNA follows: TGTGCCAGCAGCTTCTCCGATAGAACCACTCTCCATGGCTACACCTTC. Protein: CASSFSDRTTLHGYTF. This chain uses TRBV7-9 with TRBJ1-2; D is unresolved. CDR1 is SEHNR and CDR2 is FQNEAQ in the germline V gene (reference sequence). Trimming left V 3 bases short and J 6 bases short, with 20 bases between. This CDR3 contains 16 residues.

This clone was detected only a few times. The chain carries TRBV2 and TRBJ1-1, with D tentatively TRBD1 (6 bases). The CDR3 runs 14 residues. The germline V gene encodes CDR1 SNHLY and CDR2 FYNNEI. The V end was cut by 2 bases, the J end by 0 bases, with 7 bases between. This CDR3 is CASSETGMNTEAFF. CDR3 nucleotide sequence: TGTGCCAGCAGTGAAACAGGGATGAACACTGAAGCTTTCTTT.

CDR3 sequence (DNA): TGTGCCAGCAGTGTAATTACCGGGACAGGGGGCAGTGGCTACACCTTC. Translated, it gives CASSVITGTGGSGYTF. The chain combines TRBV2 with TRBJ1-2; 12 nucleotides align to TRBD1. This CDR3 contains 16 residues. J lost 7 bases, V lost 4 bases, and 10 bases had no gene match. Germline CDR1 reads SNHLY; CDR2 reads FYNNEI.

The table lists this clone with a few counts. As DNA, the CDR3 is TGTGCCAGCAGCTCGCCCTACGGGTCAGCAAACACCATATATTTT. Translation gives CASSSPYGSANTIYF. The rearrangement joins TRBV7-2 to TRBJ1-3, with D uncertain. Per germline, CDR1 SGHTA and CDR2 FQGNSA. V shed 4 bases and J shed 6 bases, with 16 bases lying between them. The CDR3 covers 15 residues.

This chain joins TRBV10-1 and TRBJ1-5, with a weak D call TRBD1 (5 bases). With 6 bases removed from V and 1 base from J, the gap between germline ends came to 28 bases. The V gene's germline CDR1 is WNHNN and CDR2 SYGVQD (reference sequence). This CDR3 comprises 20 residues. CDR3 protein: CASRARAGWFQKLSNQPQHF. CDR3 DNA: TGCGCCAGCAGGGCTCGGGCAGGGTGGTTCCAAAAGTTGAGCAATCAGCCCCAGCATTTT.

The gene calls are TRBV6-4 and TRBJ2-3, with 8 bases that match TRBD2. The germline V gene encodes CDR1 MRHNA and CDR2 SNTAGT. With V trimmed by 0 bases and J by 2 bases, 7 bases remained unmatched. The CDR3 is made up of 17 amino acids. The CDR3 DNA reads TGTGCCAGCAGTGACTCCGCGAGCGGGGGTGTCACAGATACGCAGTATTTT. Its translation is CASSDSASGGVTDTQYF.

This chain uses TRBV4-3 with TRBJ2-7; D may be TRBD1 or TRBD2 (5 bases each). CDR1 and CDR2 from the germline V gene are LGHNA and YSLEER. Trimming left V 4 bases short and J 2 bases short, with 15 bases between. The CDR3 has 15 residues. The CDR3 here is CASSPTYGDAYEQYF. CDR3 DNA: TGCGCCAGCAGCCCAACATATGGGGACGCCTACGAGCAGTACTTC.

The chain employs TRBV3-1 (or the pseudogene TRBV3-2) and TRBJ2-7; 8 bases are shared with TRBD2. CDR3 size: 13 residues. V dropped 5 bases and J dropped 5; count of bases not matched to a gene: 5. The germline V gene encodes CDR1 LGHDT and CDR2 YNNKEL (reference sequence). The chain's CDR3 is CASSSRGGHEQYF. Here the CDR3 DNA reads TGTGCCAGCAGCTCCCGGGGGGGCCACGAGCAGTACTTC.

This clone was found a few times. The J gene is TRBJ1-1, the V gene TRBV11-2; D gene uncertain. Germline V gives CDR1 SGHAT, CDR2 FQNNGV. Trimming took off 1 base at V and 1 base at J, with 10 bases between the two ends. This CDR3 is 15 amino acids long. The CDR3 DNA follows: TGTGCCAGCAGCTTAGTTTTTGGCGGGAACACTGAAGCTTTCTTT. This translates into CASSLVFGGNTEAFF.

This chain joins TRBV28 and TRBJ2-7, with 12 bases lining up with TRBD2. Unmatched junction bases numbered 11, after V lost 6 bases and J lost 5 bases. The germline gives CDR1 MDHEN, CDR2 SYDVKM. The CDR3 runs to 16 residues. CDR3 residues: CASSLPLAGGPDEQYF. The CDR3 nucleotides are TGTGCCAGCAGCCTCCCCCTAGCGGGAGGGCCTGACGAGCAGTACTTC.

The chain carries TRBV4-1 and TRBJ2-1; perhaps TRBD1 as D (7 bases). The CDR3 totals 14 residues. The V end was cut by 2 bases, the J end by 8 bases, with 13 bases between. Germline CDR1 reads MGHRA; CDR2 reads YSYEKL. The CDR3 here is CASSQSGGGDEQFF. The DNA of the CDR3 is TGCGCCAGCAGCCAATCCGGAGGGGGCGATGAGCAGTTCTTC.

The chain recombines TRBV24-1 with TRBJ1-2; 8 nucleotides match TRBD1. Trimming took 4 bases from V and 5 from J; bases not matched to a gene: 5. Germline V gene data show CDR1 as KGHDR and CDR2 as SFDVKD. This CDR3 has 14 residues. CDR3 sequence (DNA): TGTGCCACCAGTGACCGGGACAGGAGTTATGGCTACACCTTC. Translating it yields CATSDRDRSYGYTF.

This clone was seen just once. The gene calls are TRBV5-1 and TRBJ2-2, with TRBD1 identical over 7 bases. Germline CDR1 and CDR2: SGHRS and YFSETQ. With V trimmed by 4 bases and J by 5 bases, 5 bases remained unmatched. The length of the CDR3 is 14 residues. CDR3 amino acids: CASSDRVGTGELFF. CDR3 in DNA: TGCGCCAGCAGCGACAGGGTAGGGACCGGGGAGCTGTTTTTT.

V usage is TRBV7-6 and J usage is TRBJ2-4; no reliable D call. V was cut by 1 base and J by 5 bases, with 21 bases left in between. The CDR3 runs 18 residues. Germline V gene sequence: CDR1 SGHVS, CDR2 FNYEAQ. The CDR3 sequence is CASSLEVSATTDQNIQYF. DNA for the CDR3: TGTGCCAGCAGCTTAGAGGTCTCGGCAACTACGGACCAAAACATTCAGTACTTC.

The rearrangement joins TRBV2 to TRBJ1-5, with D possibly being TRBD1 (6 bases). The V gene's germline CDR1 is SNHLY and CDR2 FYNNEI. The CDR3 covers 16 residues. The V gene lost 5 bases and the J gene lost 2 bases, with 16 bases spanning the gap. The CDR3 DNA is TGTGCCAGCAGTTCTCCAGGGGTTAGCGGCAATCAGCCCCAGCATTTT. It translates to CASSSPGVSGNQPQHF.

The gene calls are TRBV4-2 and TRBJ1-1, with TRBD1 matching over 7 bases. This CDR3 contains 15 residues. V lost 0 bases and J lost 7; bases outside the gene matches: 8. The V gene's germline CDR1 is LGHNA and CDR2 YNFKEQ. CDR3 in DNA: TGTGCCAGCAGCCAAGATCTCTCAGGGGGGGTTGAAGCTTTCTTT. Translating it yields CASSQDLSGGVEAFF.

The V call is TRBV4-2, the J call TRBJ2-7; D may be TRBD1 (6 bases). The germline V and J ends were trimmed by 0 bases and 3 bases, with 12 bases remaining between them. Germline-derived CDR1 and CDR2 are LGHNA and YNFKEQ. The CDR3 has 15 residues. This CDR3 is CASSQDLGRGYEQYF. CDR3 sequence (DNA): TGTGCCAGCAGCCAAGATCTGGGCAGGGGCTACGAGCAGTACTTC.

CDR3 sequence (DNA): TGTGCCAGCAGCCAAGGGGGGTCTACCGGGGAGCTGTTTTTT. Translating it yields CASSQGGSTGELFF. The chain recombines TRBV3-1 (or the pseudogene TRBV3-2) with TRBJ2-2, with D perhaps matching TRBD1 or TRBD2 (5 bases each). V lost 1 base and J 5 bases, leaving 8 bases between the germline ends. The length of the CDR3 is 14 residues. Germline CDR1 reads LGHDT; CDR2 reads YNNKEL (reference sequence).

The V and J genes are TRBV28 and TRBJ1-1; TRBD1 matches at 12 bases. Germline V lookup: CDR1 MDHEN, CDR2 SYDVKM. The CDR3 is 16 amino acids. J lost 4 bases, V lost 4 bases, and 7 bases had no gene match. CDR3 sequence (DNA): TGTGCCAGCAGTTCGATCGGGACAGGGGGCGTCACTGAAGCTTTCTTT. Amino acids: CASSSIGTGGVTEAFF.

The rearrangement links TRBV5-6 to TRBJ1-1, with D uncertain. Germline lookup yields CDR1 SGHDT and CDR2 YYEEEE. V was trimmed by 4 bases and J by 2 bases, leaving 18 bases between them. The CDR3 covers 16 residues. CDR3 amino acids: CASSIGYPRKNTEAFF. CDR3 nucleotide sequence: TGTGCCAGCAGCATAGGGTACCCCCGTAAAAACACTGAAGCTTTCTTT.

The chain links TRBV11-3 to TRBJ2-1; the D is unclear. Germline assignment: CDR1 SGHNT and CDR2 YENEEA. Trimming left V 1 base short and J 4 bases short, with 8 bases between. This CDR3 has 14 amino acids. The DNA for the CDR3 is TGTGCCAGCAGCTTAGTCCTCAAATACAATGAGCAGTTCTTC. Protein product: CASSLVLKYNEQFF.